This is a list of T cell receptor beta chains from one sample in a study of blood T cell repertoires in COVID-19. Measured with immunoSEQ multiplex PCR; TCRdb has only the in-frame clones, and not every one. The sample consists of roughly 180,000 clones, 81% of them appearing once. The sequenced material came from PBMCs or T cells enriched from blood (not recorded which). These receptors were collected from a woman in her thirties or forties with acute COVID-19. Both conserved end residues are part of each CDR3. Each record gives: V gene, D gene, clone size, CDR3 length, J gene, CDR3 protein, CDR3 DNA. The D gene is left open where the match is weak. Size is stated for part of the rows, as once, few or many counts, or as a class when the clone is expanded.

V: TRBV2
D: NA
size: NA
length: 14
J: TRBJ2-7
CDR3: CASSLAFFSYEQYF
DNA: TGTGCCAGCAGCTTAGCGTTTTTCTCCTACGAGCAGTACTTC

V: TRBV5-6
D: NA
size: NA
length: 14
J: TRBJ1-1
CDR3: CASRGQPLNTEAFF
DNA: TGTGCCAGCAGAGGACAGCCTTTGAACACTGAAGCTTTCTTT

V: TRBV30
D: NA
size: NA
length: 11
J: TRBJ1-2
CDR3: CASGEGYGYTF
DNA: TGTGCATCAGGGGAGGGCTATGGCTACACCTTC

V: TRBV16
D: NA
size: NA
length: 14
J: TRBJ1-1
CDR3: CASSSGVLRTEAFF
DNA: TGTGCCAGCAGCTCAGGGGTCTTGAGGACTGAAGCTTTCTTT

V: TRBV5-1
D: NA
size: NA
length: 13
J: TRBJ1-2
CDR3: CASSLGQVVGYTF
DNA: TGCGCCAGCAGCTTGGGCCAGGTCGTCGGCTACACCTTC

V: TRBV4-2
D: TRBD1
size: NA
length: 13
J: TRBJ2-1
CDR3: CASSQGDSNEQFF
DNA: TGTGCCAGCAGCCAAGGGGACAGCAATGAGCAGTTCTTC

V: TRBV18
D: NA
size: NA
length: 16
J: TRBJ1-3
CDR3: CASSGFGFSSGNTIYF
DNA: TGTGCCAGCTCAGGCTTCGGGTTCAGCTCTGGAAACACCATATATTTT

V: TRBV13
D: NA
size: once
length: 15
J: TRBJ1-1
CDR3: CASSSLQKMNTEAFF
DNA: TGTGCCAGCAGCTCCCTCCAGAAAATGAACACTGAAGCTTTCTTT

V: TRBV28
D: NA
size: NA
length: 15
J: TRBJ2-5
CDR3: CASSSPGGPQETQYF
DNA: TGTGCCAGCAGTTCCCCGGGCGGGCCACAAGAGACCCAGTACTTC

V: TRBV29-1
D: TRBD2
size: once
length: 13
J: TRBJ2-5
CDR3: CSVARGERETQYF
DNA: TGCAGCGTTGCCCGGGGGGAACGAGAGACCCAGTACTTC

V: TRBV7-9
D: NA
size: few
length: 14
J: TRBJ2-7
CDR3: CASSNPTGLGEQYF
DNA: TGTGCCAGCAGCAATCCAACAGGGCTCGGCGAGCAGTACTTC

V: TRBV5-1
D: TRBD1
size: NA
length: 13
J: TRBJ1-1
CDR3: CASRLTGGTEAFF
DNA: TGCGCCAGCAGATTAACAGGGGGGACTGAAGCTTTCTTT

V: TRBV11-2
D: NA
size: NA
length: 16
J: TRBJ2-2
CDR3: CASSLVSLSNTGELFF
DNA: TGTGCCAGCAGCTTAGTATCCCTGTCGAACACCGGGGAGCTGTTTTTT

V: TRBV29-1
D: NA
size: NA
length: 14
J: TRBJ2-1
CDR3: CSVDGAGVGDEQFF
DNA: TGCAGCGTTGACGGGGCAGGGGTGGGCGATGAGCAGTTCTTC

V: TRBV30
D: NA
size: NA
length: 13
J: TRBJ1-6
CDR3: CAGKMTTNSPLHF
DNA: TGTGCCGGAAAAATGACAACAAATTCACCCCTCCACTTT

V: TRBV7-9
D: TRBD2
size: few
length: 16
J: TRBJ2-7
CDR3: CASSLNSGTIPHEQYF
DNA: TGTGCCAGCAGCTTAAATAGCGGGACTATCCCCCACGAGCAGTACTTC

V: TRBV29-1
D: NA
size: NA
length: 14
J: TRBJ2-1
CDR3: CSVAGARTSNEQFF
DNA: TGCAGCGTTGCAGGGGCTCGGACTTCGAATGAGCAGTTCTTC

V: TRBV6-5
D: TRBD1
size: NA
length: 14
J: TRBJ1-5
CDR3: CASSIDRGNQPQHF
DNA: TGTGCCAGCAGTATAGACAGGGGCAATCAGCCCCAGCATTTT

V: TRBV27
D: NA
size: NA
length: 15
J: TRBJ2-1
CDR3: CASSYRDTEWNEQFF
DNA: TGTGCCAGCAGCTACCGGGACACCGAATGGAATGAGCAGTTCTTC

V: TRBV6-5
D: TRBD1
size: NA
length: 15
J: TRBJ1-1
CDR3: CASSTLQGKNTEAFF
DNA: TGTGCCAGCAGTACCCTACAGGGGAAGAACACTGAAGCTTTCTTT

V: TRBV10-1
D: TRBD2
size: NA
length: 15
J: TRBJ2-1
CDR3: CASSELAGGFNEQFF
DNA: TGCGCCAGCAGTGAGCTAGCGGGAGGGTTCAATGAGCAGTTCTTC

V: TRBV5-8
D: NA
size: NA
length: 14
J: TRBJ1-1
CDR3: CASSSRTVNTEAFF
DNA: TGTGCCAGCAGCTCCCGGACTGTGAACACTGAAGCTTTCTTT

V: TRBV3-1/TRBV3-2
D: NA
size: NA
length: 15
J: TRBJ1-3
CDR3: CASSPGRSSGNTIYF
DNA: TGTGCCAGCAGCCCTGGCAGAAGCTCTGGAAACACCATATATTTT

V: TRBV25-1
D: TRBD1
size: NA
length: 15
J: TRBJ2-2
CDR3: CASSGTATNTGELFF
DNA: TGTGCCAGCAGCGGGACAGCGACGAACACCGGGGAGCTGTTTTTT